The present T cell receptor (beta chain) was sequenced within a study of blood T cell repertoires in COVID-19. The wider study: Material from acute and convalescent COVID-19 was sourced from the United States, Italy and Spain.

Germline assignment: CDR1 KGHSH and CDR2 LQKENI. The CDR3 length is 14 residues. V trimming: 3 bases; J trimming: 6 bases; junction bases outside the gene matches: 6. Here immunoSEQ multiplex PCR was the method, and the copy in TCRdb shows in-frame clones only, minus some. This table holds 200,000 to 250,000 clones, about nine tenths found once. Participant ages covered 18 to 89 years across 24 US areas. Self-reported history from a screening survey and questionnaire set each donor's cohort. V is TRBV18 and J is TRBJ2-7; TRBD2 agrees at 9 bases. The receptor was isolated from a man younger than 35 with acute COVID-19. The sample comprised PBMCs or T cells enriched from blood (not recorded which). CDR3 region: CASSPGLAGAEQYF. For the CDR3, the DNA is TGTGCCAGCTCACCGGGACTAGCTGGGGCCGAGCAGTACTTC. Combining the CDR3 with reference TRBV18 and TRBJ2-7 gives the whole variable domain NAGVMQNPRHLVRRRGQEARLRCSPMKGHSHVYWYRQLPEEGLKFMVYLQKENIIDESGMPKERFSAEFPKEGPSILRIQQVVRGDSAAYFCASSPGLAGAEQYFGPGTRLTVT.